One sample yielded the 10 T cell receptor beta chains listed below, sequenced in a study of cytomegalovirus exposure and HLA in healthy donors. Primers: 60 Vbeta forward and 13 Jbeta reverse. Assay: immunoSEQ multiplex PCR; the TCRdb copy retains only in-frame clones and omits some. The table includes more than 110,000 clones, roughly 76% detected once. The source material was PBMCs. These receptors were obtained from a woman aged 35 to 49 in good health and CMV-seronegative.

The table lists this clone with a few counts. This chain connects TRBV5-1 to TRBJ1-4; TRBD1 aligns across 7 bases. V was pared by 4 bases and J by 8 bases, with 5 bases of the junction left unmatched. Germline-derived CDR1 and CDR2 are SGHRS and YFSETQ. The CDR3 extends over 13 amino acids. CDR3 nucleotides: TGCGCCAGCAGCGCTGGACAGGTGGAAAAACTGTTTTTT. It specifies CASSAGQVEKLFF.

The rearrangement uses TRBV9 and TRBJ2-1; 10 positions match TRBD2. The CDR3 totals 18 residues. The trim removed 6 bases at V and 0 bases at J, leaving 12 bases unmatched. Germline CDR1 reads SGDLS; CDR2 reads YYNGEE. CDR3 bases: TGTGCCAGCACGGAGCGGGGGGGCGCGGACGGCTCCTACAATGAGCAGTTCTTC. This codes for CASTERGGADGSYNEQFF.

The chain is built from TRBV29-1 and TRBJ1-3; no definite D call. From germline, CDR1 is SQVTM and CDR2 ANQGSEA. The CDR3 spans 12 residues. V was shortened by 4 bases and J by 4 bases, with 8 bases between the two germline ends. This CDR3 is CSVVVTGNTIYF. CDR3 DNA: TGCAGCGTTGTAGTCACGGGAAACACCATATATTTT. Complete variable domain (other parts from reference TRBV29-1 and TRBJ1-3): SAVISQKPSRDICQRGTSLTIQCQVDSQVTMMFWYRQQPGQSLTLIATANQGSEATYESGFVIDKFPISRPNLTFSTLTVSNMSPEDSSIYLCSVVVTGNTIYFGEGSWLTVV.

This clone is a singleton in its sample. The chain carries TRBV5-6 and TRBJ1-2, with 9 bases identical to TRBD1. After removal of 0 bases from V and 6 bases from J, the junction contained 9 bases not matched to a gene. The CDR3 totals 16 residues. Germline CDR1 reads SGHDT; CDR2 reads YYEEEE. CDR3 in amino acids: CASSLAGTGNWDGYTF. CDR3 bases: TGTGCCAGCAGCTTGGCCGGGACAGGGAATTGGGATGGCTACACCTTC.

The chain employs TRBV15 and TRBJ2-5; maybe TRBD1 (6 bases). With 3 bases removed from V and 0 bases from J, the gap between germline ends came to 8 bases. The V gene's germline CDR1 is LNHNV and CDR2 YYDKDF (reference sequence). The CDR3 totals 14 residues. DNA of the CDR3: TGTGCCACCAGCAGTGGACAGTACCAAGAGACCCAGTACTTC. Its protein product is CATSSGQYQETQYF.

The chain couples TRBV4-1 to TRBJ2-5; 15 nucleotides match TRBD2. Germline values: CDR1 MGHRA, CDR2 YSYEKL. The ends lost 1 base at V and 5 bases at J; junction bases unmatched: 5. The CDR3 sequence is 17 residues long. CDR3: CASSQGGLAGGQETQYF. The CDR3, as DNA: TGCGCCAGCAGCCAAGGCGGACTAGCGGGGGGGCAGGAGACCCAGTACTTC.

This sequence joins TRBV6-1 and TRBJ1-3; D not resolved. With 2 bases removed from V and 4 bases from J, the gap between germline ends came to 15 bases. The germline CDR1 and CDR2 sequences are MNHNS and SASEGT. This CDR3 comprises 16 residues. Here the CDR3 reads CASSEYAVEVGNTIYF. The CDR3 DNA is TGTGCCAGCAGTGAATACGCGGTAGAGGTCGGAAACACCATATATTTT.

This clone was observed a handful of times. In DNA form, the CDR3 reads TGTGCCATCAGTGGGGCCCAGGGGACCGGGGCCAACGTCCTGACTTTC. The encoded protein is CAISGAQGTGANVLTF. This chain links TRBV10-3 with TRBJ2-6; a weak D match, TRBD1 (6 bases). The CDR3 consists of 16 residues. CDR1 is ENHRY and CDR2 is SYGVKD in the germline V gene. The ends were cut back, 4 bases at V and 4 bases at J, with 14 bases in the middle.

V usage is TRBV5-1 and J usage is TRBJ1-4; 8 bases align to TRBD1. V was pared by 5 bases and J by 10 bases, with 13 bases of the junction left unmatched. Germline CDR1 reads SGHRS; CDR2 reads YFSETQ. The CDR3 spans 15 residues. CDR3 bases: TGCGCCAGCAGGGGACAGGTTTCCCCCGGAGGAAAACTGTTTTTT. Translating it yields CASRGQVSPGGKLFF.

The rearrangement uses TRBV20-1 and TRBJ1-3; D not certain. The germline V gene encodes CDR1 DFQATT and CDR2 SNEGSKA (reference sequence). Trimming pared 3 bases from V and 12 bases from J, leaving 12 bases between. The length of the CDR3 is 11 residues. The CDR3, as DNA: TGCAGTGCTAGGAGGGCGTCAGACATATATTTT. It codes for CSARRASDIYF.